Below, 3 T cell receptor beta chains from the same sample are listed, as sequenced in a study of T cell repertoires in cytomegalovirus infection (dated by TCRdb to the late 2010s). The sequencing machine was an Illumina HiSeq 1500. TCRdb reanalyzed the raw reads on its own, using fastp at Q25 for trimming and MiXCR for clone calling, and kept in-frame beta chains. Entries are consolidated by CDR3 protein sequence, retaining the most common genes and DNA. The sample data list 900,000 to 950,000 distinct CDR3 sequences, and about 33% of these were observed just once. In total, the top ten clones hold roughly 13% of the sample. These TCRs are of unknown antigen specificity. The treatment or condition label here, explained by the study, means: in vitro stimulation with specific CMV peptide epitopes to enrich CMV-specific T cells. Sequencing used cultured CD8+ T cells from PBMCs, obtained from culture after CMV antigen stimulation. The receptor source for this set is a human donor in good health (CMV status not recorded). Some clones in this sample may be carry-over from other donors' samples.

This clonotype was found a few times. The chain carries TRBV19 and TRBJ2-7, with 9 bases lining up with TRBD2. Looked up from germline, CDR1 is LNHDA and CDR2 is SQIVND (reference sequence). V trimming: 8 bases; J trimming: 3 bases; junction bases outside the gene matches: 5. The CDR3 has 13 amino acids. CDR3 protein: CASSASGVYEQYF. In nucleotides, the CDR3 is TGTGCCAGTTCAGCTAGCGGGGTCTACGAGCAGTACTTC. Filled out from reference TRBV19 and TRBJ2-7, the complete variable domain reads DGGITQSPKYLFRKEGQNVTLSCEQNLNHDAMYWYRQDPGQGLRLIYYSQIVNDFQKGDIAEGYSVSREKKESFPLTVTSAQKNPTAFYLCASSASGVYEQYFGPGTRLTVT.

The chain recombines TRBV6-1 with TRBJ1-4; possible D gene TRBD1, 5 bases. Germline CDR1 MNHNS, CDR2 SASEGT. V lost 6 bases to trimming and J lost 13 bases, with 21 bases between them. The CDR3 loop spans 14 amino acids. The CDR3: CASSHRDARSLLFF. The CDR3 DNA follows: TGTGCCAGCAGCCACCGGGACGCCCGGAGCCTACTGTTTTTT.

This clonotype was recorded many times. The J gene is TRBJ2-1, the V gene TRBV7-8; 7 positions agree with TRBD2. Germline CDR1 reads SGHVS; CDR2 reads FQNEAQ. This CDR3 contains 14 residues. The J segment lost 9 bases and the V segment lost 3 bases, leaving 8 bases of the junction unmatched. The CDR3 region has the DNA TGTGCCAGCAGCTTCACGATTGGGGGGGGTGAGCAGTTCTTC. Encoded protein: CASSFTIGGGEQFF.